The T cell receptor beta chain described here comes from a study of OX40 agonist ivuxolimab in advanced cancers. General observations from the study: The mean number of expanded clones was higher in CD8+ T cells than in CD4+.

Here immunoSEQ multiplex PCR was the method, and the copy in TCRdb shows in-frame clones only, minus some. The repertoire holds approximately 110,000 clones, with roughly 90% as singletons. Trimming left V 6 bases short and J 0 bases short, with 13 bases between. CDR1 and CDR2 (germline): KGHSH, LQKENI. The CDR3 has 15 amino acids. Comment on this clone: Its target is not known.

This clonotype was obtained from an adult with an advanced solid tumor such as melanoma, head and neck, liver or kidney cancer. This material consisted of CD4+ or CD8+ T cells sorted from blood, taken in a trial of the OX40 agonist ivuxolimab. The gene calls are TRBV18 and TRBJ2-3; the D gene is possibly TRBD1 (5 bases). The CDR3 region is CASSFDSSSTDTQYF. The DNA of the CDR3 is TGTGCCAGCTCTTTCGACAGTTCTAGCACAGATACGCAGTATTTT.